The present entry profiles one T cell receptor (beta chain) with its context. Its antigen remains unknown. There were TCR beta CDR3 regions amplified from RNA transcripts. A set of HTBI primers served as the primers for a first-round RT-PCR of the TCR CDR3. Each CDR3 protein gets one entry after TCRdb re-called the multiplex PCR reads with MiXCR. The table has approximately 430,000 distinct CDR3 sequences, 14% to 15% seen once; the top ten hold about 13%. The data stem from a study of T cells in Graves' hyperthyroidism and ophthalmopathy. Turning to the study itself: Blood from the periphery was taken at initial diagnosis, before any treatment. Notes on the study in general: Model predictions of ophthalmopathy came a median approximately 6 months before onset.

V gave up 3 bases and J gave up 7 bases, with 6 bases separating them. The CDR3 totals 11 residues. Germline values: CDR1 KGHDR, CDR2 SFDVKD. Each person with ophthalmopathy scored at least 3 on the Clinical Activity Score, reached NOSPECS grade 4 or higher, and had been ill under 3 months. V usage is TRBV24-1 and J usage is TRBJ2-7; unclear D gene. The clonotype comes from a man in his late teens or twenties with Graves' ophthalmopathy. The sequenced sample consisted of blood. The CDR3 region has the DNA TGTGCCACCAGTGATGGGTGGGAGCAGTACTTC. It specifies CATSDGWEQYF.